This T cell receptor beta chain was identified during a study of T-cell memory formation after mild COVID-19. The CDR3 totals 14 residues. CDR1 WSHSY and CDR2 SAAADI come from the germline V gene. Trimming removed 3 bases at V and 10 bases at J, with 13 bases between. It was 5'RACE with constant-segment primers that produced the TCR alpha and TCR beta cDNA libraries, which carried sample barcodes and UMIs. TCRdb reanalysed the 5' RACE reads using MiXCR and keeps one entry per CDR3 protein. Seen here are about 350,000 distinct CDR3 sequences, about 20% observed once, and the top ten hold around 20%. The TCR was taken from a man aged 18 to 30 who had mild COVID-19 (a few samples of this study predate the infection). Cell type and time point are not known. This chain joins TRBV10-2 and TRBJ1-6; perhaps TRBD1 as D (5 bases). Sequencing was performed on PBMCs or a T cell subset sorted from them (not recorded which). The CDR3 reads CASSDQGEYSPLHF. The CDR3 nucleotides read TGCGCCAGCAGTGATCAGGGAGAATACTCACCCCTCCACTTT.